This T cell receptor beta chain was sequenced in a study of beta chain features in type 1 diabetes. Study-level results: Across all four CD4+ subsets, people with type 1 diabetes showed modestly shorter TCRB CDR3s. A PCR bias possibly favoring shorter templates would apply equally to patients and controls.

In the case of this clone: The antigen is unknown.

Germline CDR1 reads LNHDA; CDR2 reads SQIVND (reference sequence). This CDR3 has 14 amino acids. Trimming removed 2 bases from V and 0 bases from J, with 7 bases in between. Reverse transcription of all isolated RNA meant that expressed TCRB transcripts were sequenced. Assay used: immunoSEQ multiplex PCR; TCRdb lists only in-frame clones, some missing. The sample lists under 350,000 clones, around 22% seen once, with about 0.012% in the top ten. The V gene is TRBV19, the J gene TRBJ1-1, with D unresolved. The sequencing input was naive CD4+ T cells from blood. This TCR was recovered from a woman aged 25 to 45 with type 1 diabetes. DNA of the CDR3: TGTGCCAGTAGTATACAAAGCATGAACACTGAAGCTTTCTTT. Amino acids: CASSIQSMNTEAFF.